This T cell receptor beta chain was retrieved from a study of blood T cell repertoires in COVID-19 (dated by TCRdb to 2018 to 2021). For the wider study: Collaborator samples came from the United States, Italy and Spain and covered acute and convalescent phases of COVID-19. The material from the prospective study consisted of cDNA or gDNA derived from T cells, B-cell-depleted T cells, or PBMCs. Subjects who had been exposed to COVID-19, were actively infected with it, or had recovered from it provided the deeply sampled blood TCRbeta repertoires that made up the dataset. The repertoires were released in a freely available public database intended as a resource for research on the immune response to SARS-CoV-2. The samples were drawn from two sources: the first 160 participants of the ongoing ImmuneRACE study, and 950 to 1,500 subjects contributed by 6 global collaborators. Sample metadata almost always included a de-identified subject ID, COVID-19 status, age in years and sex. HLA class I and class II types, where available, came from metadata supplied by the sample provider rather than from assay-based typing.

TCRbeta CDR3 regions were amplified from genomic DNA by means of the immunoSEQ Assay, a bias-controlled multiplex PCR. Per the authors' processing: The number of nucleated cells in each sample was estimated from the amplification of reference gene primers within the assay. To quantify the absolute abundance of each unique TCRbeta CDR3 rearrangement, sequence reads were collapsed and filtered. For each sample, productive Simpson clonality was calculated as the square root of Simpson's diversity index across productive rearrangements. This is the immuneACCESS table as TCRdb keeps it, with only in-frame sequences that have V and J called. A part of the clones is gone; compared with another copy, unresolved V genes explain less than half, and the rest is unexplained. The D gene and trimming were derived from the DNA, and the V and J assignments and clone size from that table. Within this sample are about 160,000 clones, with roughly nine tenths of them counted one time only. The ten largest clones take up 3% to 4% of the sample.

Of note for this clone: Its antigen is not yet known. Base qualities are not at hand, and no much larger clone is one base apart.

V is pared back by 6 bases and J by 5 bases, with 13 bases lying between the germline termini. The CDR3 holds 13 amino acids from the cysteine to the phenylalanine. Only the CDR3 DNA is retained, 39 bases long and in frame from the first base. According to the germline V gene, CDR1 reads MNHEY and CDR2 reads SVGAGI. Study-wide conclusions, independent of this receptor: The quantity of clinical and demographic metadata differed by source and by participant and was supplied without curation.

Whole blood was collected in K2EDTA tubes by collaborating institutions according to the institutions' own protocols. For TCRbeta analysis, collaborators shipped samples in one of three forms: frozen whole blood, isolated PBMCs, or DNA extracted from either of those sample types. Sequencing was done on a sample of peripheral blood. The chain is assembled from TRBV6-5 and TRBJ1-1; TRBD1 could be the D gene, as 6 bases match. The source is a woman in her seventies with acute or convalescent COVID-19. The bases read TGTGCCAGCAGGATCATCAGGGGTACTGAAGCTTTCTTT. The translation is CASRIIRGTEAFF.